The sequence of this TCR beta chain was determined in a study of CD8 T cells in Susac syndrome. Negative isolation was applied to CD8+ and CD4+ T cells, and FACS enrichment was applied to TEMRA cells. Random hexamers were used to reverse transcribe the RNA input (about 0.5 to 1 ug). The method of amplification for TCR beta CDR3 was immunoSEQ multiplex PCR, covering 54 Vbeta and 13 Jbeta. Using its own MiXCR run on the immunoSEQ multiplex PCR reads, TCRdb lists one record per CDR3 protein. In the table there are 250,000 to 300,000 distinct CDR3 sequences, more than 75% of which are singletons. CDR1 and CDR2 (germline): MNHEY, SVGAGI. The V segment lost 0 bases and the J segment 0 bases; nucleotides outside the gene matches: 8. This CDR3 contains 18 residues.

The TCR sequence derives from a human donor with multiple sclerosis. Sequences were obtained from CD8+ T cells from PBMCs. The gene calls are TRBV6-5 and TRBJ2-1; 7 nucleotides agree with TRBD1. This CDR3 reads CASSYSVGTADSYNEQFF. In DNA, the CDR3 is TGTGCCAGCAGTTACTCCGTCGGGACAGCCGACTCCTACAATGAGCAGTTCTTC.